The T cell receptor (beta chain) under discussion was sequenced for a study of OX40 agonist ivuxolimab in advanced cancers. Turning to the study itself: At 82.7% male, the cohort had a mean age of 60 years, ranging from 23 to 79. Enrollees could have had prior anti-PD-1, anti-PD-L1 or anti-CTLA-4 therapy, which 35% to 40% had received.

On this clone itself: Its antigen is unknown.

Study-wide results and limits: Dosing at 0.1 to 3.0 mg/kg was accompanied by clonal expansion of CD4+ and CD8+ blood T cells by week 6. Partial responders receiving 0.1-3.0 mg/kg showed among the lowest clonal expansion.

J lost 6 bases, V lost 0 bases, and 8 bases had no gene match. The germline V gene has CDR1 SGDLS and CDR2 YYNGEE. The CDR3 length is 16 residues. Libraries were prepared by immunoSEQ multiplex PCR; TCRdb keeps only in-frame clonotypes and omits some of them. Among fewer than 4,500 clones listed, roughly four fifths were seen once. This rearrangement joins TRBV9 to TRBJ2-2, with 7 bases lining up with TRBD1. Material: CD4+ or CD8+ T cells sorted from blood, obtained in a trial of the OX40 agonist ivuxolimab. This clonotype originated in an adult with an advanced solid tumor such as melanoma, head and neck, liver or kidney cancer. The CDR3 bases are TGTGCCAGCAGCGTAGATGTCAGGGGGTCATCCGGGGAGCTGTTTTTT. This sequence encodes CASSVDVRGSSGELFF.